This T cell receptor (beta chain) was identified during a study of post-analysis software for immune sequencing data. Study-level results: Five or six TRBV segments were more frequent in patients than controls; TRBV5-6, TRBV5-1 and TRBV20-1 belonged to this group. Pronounced co-clustering by F measure was evident among identically batched samples.

Concerning this clonotype itself: Its antigen is still unknown.

Presence of unique molecular identifiers characterized the TCR beta cDNA libraries. From the PCR reads, TCRdb called clonotypes with MiXCR, one entry per CDR3 protein. The table records about 770,000 distinct CDR3 sequences, roughly 50% of them present only once. Germline CDR1 MRHNA, CDR2 SNTAGT. Trimming removed 0 bases at V and 3 bases at J, with 4 bases between. The CDR3 covers 13 residues. Specimen: blood. The clonotype comes from a girl aged 5-17 years with multiple sclerosis. The V and J genes are TRBV6-4 and TRBJ2-3; D gene uncertain. The DNA for the CDR3 is TGTGCCAGCAGTGACTCGCCGACAGATACGCAGTATTTT. Amino acids: CASSDSPTDTQYF.